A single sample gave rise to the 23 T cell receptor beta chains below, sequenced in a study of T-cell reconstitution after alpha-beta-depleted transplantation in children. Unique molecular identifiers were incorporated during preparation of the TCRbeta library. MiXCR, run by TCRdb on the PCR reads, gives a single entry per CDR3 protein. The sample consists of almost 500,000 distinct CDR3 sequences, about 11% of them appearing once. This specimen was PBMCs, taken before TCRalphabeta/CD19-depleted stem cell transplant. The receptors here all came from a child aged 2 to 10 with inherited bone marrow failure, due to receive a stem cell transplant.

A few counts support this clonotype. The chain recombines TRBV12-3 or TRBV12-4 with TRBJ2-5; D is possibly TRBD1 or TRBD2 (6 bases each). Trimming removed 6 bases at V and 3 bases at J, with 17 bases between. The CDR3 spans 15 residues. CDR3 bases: TGTGCCAGCAGCCCGGGGGCGGCGAGTGAAGAGACCCAGTACTTC. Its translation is CASSPGAASEETQYF.

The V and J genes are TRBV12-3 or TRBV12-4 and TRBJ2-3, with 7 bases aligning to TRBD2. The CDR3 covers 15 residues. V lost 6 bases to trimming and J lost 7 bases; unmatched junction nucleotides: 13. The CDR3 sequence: CASSLGQGGPHTQYF. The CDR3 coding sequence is TGTGCCAGCAGCTTGGGGCAGGGAGGGCCCCATACGCAGTATTTT.

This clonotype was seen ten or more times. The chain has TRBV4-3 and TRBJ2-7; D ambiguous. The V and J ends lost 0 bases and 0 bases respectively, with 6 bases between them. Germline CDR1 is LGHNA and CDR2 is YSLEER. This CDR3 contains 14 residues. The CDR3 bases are TGCGCCAGCAGCCAAGAACGGATCTCCTACGAGCAGTACTTC. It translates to CASSQERISYEQYF.

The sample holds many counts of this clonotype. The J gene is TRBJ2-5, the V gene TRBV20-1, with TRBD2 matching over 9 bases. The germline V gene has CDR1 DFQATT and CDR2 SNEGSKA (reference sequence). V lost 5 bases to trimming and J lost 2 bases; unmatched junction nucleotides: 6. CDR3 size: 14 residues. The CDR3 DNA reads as TGCAGTGCTCGCAGGACTAGCGCTCAAGAGACCCAGTACTTC. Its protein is CSARRTSAQETQYF.

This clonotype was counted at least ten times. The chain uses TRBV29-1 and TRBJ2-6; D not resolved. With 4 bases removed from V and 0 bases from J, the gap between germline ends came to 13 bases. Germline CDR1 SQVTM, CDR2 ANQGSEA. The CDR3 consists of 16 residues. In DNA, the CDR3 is TGCAGCGTTGTCCTTTCTCGGAGCTCTGGGGCCAACGTCCTGACTTTC. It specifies CSVVLSRSSGANVLTF.

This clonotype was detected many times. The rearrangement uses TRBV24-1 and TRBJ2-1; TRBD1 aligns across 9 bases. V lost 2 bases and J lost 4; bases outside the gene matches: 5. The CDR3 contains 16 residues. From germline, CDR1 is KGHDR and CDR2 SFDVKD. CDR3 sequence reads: CATSDSWTGVYNEQFF. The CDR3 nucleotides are TGTGCCACCAGTGATTCATGGACAGGGGTGTACAATGAGCAGTTCTTC.

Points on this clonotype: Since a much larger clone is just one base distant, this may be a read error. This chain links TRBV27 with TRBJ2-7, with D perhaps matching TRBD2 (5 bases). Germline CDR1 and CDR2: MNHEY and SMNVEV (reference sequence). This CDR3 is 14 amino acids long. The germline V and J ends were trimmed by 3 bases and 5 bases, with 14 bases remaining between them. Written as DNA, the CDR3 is TGTGCCAGCAGTTTCGGGGTAGCTCTCCACGAGCAGTACTTC. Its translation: CASSFGVALHEQYF.

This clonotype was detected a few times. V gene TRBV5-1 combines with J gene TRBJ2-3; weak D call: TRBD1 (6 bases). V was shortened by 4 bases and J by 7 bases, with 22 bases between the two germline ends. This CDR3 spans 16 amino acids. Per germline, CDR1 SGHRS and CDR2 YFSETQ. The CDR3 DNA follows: TGCGCCAGCAGCCCACAACAGGGAGACCGTTCAAATACGCAGTATTTT. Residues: CASSPQQGDRSNTQYF.

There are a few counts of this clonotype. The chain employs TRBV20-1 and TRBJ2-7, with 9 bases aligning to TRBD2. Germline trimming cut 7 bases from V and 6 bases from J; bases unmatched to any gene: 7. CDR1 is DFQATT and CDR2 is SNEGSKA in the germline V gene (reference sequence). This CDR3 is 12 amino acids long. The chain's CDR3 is CSVSASGTEQYF. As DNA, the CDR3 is TGCAGTGTCTCGGCTAGCGGGACCGAGCAGTACTTC.

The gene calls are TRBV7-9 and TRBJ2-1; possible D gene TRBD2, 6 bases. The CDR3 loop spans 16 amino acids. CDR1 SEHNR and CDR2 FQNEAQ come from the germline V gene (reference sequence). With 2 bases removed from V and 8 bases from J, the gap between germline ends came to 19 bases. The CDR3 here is CASSLPVGRSGHEQFF. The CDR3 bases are TGTGCCAGCAGCTTACCCGTGGGGAGGTCAGGCCATGAGCAGTTCTTC.

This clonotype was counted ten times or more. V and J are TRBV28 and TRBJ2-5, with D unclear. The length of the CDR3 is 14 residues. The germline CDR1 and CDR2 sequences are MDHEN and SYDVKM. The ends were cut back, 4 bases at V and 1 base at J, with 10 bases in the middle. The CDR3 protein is CASSSSDPQETQYF. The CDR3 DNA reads TGTGCCAGCAGTTCCTCAGACCCCCAAGAGACCCAGTACTTC. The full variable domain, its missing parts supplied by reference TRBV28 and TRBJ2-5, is DVKVTQSSRYLVKRTGEKVFLECVQDMDHENMFWYRQDPGLGLRLIYFSYDVKMKEKGDIPEGYSVSREKKERFSLILESASTNQTSMYLCASSSSDPQETQYFGPGTRLLVL.

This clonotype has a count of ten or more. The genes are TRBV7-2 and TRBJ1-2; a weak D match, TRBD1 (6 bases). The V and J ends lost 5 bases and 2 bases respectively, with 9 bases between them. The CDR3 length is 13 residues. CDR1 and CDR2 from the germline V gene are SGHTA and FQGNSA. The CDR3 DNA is TGTGCCAGCAGCCACAGGGTAAACTATGGCTACACCTTC. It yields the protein CASSHRVNYGYTF.

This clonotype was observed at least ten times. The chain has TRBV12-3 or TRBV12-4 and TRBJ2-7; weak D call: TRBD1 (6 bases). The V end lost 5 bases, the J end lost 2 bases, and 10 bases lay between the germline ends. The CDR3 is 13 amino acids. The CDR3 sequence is CASSARGAYEQYF. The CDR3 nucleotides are TGTGCCAGCAGTGCCAGGGGTGCCTACGAGCAGTACTTC.

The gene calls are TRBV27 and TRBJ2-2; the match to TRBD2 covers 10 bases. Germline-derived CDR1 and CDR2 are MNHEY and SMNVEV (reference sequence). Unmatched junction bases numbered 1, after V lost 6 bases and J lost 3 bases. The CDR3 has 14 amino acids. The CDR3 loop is CASRGLADTGELFF. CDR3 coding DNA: TGTGCCAGCAGAGGACTAGCGGACACCGGGGAGCTGTTTTTT.

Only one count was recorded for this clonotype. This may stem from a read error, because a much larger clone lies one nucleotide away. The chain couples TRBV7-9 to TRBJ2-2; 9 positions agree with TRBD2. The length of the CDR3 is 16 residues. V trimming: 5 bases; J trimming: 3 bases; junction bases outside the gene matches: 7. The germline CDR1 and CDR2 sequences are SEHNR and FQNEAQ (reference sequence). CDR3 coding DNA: TGTGCCAGCAGCCAAGGACTAGCGCCCCACACCGGGGAGCTGTTTTTT. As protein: CASSQGLAPHTGELFF.

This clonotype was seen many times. CDR3 DNA: TGTGCCAGCAGTTGGGTACCCGGGGGGGAGCAGTACTTC. This gives the protein CASSWVPGGEQYF. The chain has TRBV12-3 or TRBV12-4 and TRBJ2-7, with TRBD2 identical over 7 bases. Trimming cost V 4 bases and J 7 bases; bases outside gene matches: 7. CDR3 size: 13 residues.

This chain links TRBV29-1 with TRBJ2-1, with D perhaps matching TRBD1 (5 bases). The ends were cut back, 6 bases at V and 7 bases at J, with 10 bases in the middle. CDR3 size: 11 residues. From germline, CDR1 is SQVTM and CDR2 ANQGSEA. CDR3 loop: CSVDDRNEQFF. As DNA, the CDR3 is TGCAGCGTCGACGACAGAAATGAGCAGTTCTTC.

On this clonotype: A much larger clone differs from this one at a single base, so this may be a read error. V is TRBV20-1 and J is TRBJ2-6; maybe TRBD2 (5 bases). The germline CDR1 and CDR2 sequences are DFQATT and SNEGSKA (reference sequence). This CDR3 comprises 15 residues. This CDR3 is CSTRDLESGANVLTF. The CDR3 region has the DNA TGCAGTACTAGAGATCTGGAGTCTGGGGCCAACGTCCTGACTTTC.

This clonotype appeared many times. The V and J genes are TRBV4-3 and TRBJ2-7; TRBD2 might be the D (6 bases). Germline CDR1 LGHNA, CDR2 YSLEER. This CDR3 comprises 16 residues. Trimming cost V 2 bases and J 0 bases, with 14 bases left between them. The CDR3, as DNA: TGCGCCAGCAGCCAAACGTACGGGGGTGGCTCCTACGAGCAGTACTTC. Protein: CASSQTYGGGSYEQYF.

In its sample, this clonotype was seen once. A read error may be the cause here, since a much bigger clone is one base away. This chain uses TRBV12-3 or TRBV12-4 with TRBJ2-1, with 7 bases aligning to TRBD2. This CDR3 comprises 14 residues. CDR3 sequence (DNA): TGTGCCGGCAGTTGGCGGGAGAACTACAATGAGCAGTTCTTC. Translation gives CAGSWRENYNEQFF.

CDR3 amino acids: CSVEPIENTDTQYF. The CDR3 DNA reads TGCAGCGTTGAACCCATCGAAAACACAGATACGCAGTATTTT. The chain is built from TRBV29-1 and TRBJ2-3; D gene uncertain. This CDR3 is built from 14 residues. V shed 2 bases and J shed 2 bases, with 11 bases lying between them. Germline CDR1 reads SQVTM; CDR2 reads ANQGSEA.

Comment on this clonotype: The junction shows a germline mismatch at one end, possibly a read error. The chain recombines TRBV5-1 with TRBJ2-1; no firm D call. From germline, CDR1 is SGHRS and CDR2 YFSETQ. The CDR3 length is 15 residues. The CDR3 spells CASSLVQSSYNDQFF. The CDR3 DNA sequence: TGCGCCAGCAGCTTGGTCCAGAGCTCCTACAATGACCAGTTCTTC.

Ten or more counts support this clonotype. The CDR3 DNA is TGTGCCAGCAGCGGACGGTCGGGTACGCAGTATTTT. It translates to CASSGRSGTQYF. The chain joins TRBV7-2 to TRBJ2-3; no reliable D call. V lost 5 bases to trimming and J lost 8 bases, with 11 bases between them. This CDR3 comprises 12 residues. Per the germline V gene, CDR1 is SGHTA and CDR2 is FQGNSA.